This T cell receptor (beta chain) was found in a study of cytomegalovirus exposure and HLA in healthy donors. At the level of the study: The same platform was used for the 130 or so validation repertoires as for the 600 to 700 first-cohort repertoires, as reported in a later analysis.

Study-level results: The authors enumerated over 150 TCR beta chains as linked to cytomegalovirus. It was reportedly the case that the classifier diagnosed cytomegalovirus status with high specificity and sensitivity.

CDR3 length: 15 residues. Germline lookup yields CDR1 SNHLY and CDR2 FYNNEI. J gave up 3 bases and V 2 bases, and 7 bases lay outside the gene matches. The protocol was immunoSEQ multiplex PCR, while the TCRdb copy is restricted to in-frame clones and leaves out a portion. The sample includes fewer than 400,000 clones, 86% of them seen just once. The validation cohort, a group of roughly 120 subjects, included the donors and was separate from the roughly 670-subject first cohort. This clone was seen just once. The antigen remains undetermined. This TCR came from a woman aged 18-29 years in good health and CMV-seronegative. The chain combines TRBV2 with TRBJ2-7; 7 positions match TRBD1. The sample consisted of PBMCs. The CDR3 nucleotides are TGTGCCAGCAGTGAACTCCGGGACAGAGGCTACGAGCAGTACTTC. This translates into CASSELRDRGYEQYF. Filled out from reference TRBV2 and TRBJ2-7, the complete variable domain reads EPEVTQTPSHQVTQMGQEVILRCVPISNHLYFYWYRQILGQKVEFLVSFYNNEISEKSEIFDDQFSVERPDGSNFTLKIRSTKLEDSAMYFCASSELRDRGYEQYFGPGTRLTVT.